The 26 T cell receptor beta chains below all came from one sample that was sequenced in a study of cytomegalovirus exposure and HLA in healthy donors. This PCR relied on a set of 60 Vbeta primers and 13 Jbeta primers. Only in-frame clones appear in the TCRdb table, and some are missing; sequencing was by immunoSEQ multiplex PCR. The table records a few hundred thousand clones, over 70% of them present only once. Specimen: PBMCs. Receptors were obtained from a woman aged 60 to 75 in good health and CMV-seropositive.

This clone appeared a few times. The CDR3 loop reads CASSEALGYSYEQYF. CDR3 nucleotide sequence: TGTGCCAGCAGTGAAGCCCTAGGATACTCCTACGAGCAGTACTTC. The chain recombines TRBV6-1 with TRBJ2-7, with D unresolved. Trimming pared 0 bases from V and 0 bases from J, leaving 9 bases between. The CDR3 covers 15 residues. CDR1 MNHNS and CDR2 SASEGT come from the germline V gene.

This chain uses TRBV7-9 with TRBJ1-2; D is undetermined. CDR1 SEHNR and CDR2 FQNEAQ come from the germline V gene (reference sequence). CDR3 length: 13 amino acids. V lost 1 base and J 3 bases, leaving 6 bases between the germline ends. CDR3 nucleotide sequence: TGTGCCAGCAGCTTAGAACAGTACTATGGCTACACCTTC. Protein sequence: CASSLEQYYGYTF. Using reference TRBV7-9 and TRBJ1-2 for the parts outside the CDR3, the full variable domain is DTGVSQNPRHKITKRGQNVTFRCDPISEHNRLYWYRQTLGQGPEFLTYFQNEAQLEKSRLLSDRFSAERPKGSFSTLEIQRTEQGDSAMYLCASSLEQYYGYTFGSGTRLTVV.

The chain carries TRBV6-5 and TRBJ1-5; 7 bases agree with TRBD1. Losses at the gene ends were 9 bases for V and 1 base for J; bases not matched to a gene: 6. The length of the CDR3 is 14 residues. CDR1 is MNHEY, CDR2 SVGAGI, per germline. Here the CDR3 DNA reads TGTGCCAGTCAAAGGGGGCAGAGCAATCAGCCCCAGCATTTT. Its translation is CASQRGQSNQPQHF.

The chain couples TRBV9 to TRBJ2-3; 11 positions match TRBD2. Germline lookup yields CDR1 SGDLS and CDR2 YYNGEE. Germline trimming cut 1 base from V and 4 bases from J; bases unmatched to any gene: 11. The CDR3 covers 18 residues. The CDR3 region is CASSVSTSGSRLPDTQYF. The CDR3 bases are TGTGCCAGCAGCGTATCAACTAGCGGGAGTAGGTTACCAGATACGCAGTATTTT.

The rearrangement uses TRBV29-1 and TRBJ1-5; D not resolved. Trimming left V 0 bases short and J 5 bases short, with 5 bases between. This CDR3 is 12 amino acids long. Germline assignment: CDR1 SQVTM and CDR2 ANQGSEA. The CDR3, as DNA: TGCAGCGTTGAAGATCCGGATCAGCCCCAGCATTTT. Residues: CSVEDPDQPQHF.

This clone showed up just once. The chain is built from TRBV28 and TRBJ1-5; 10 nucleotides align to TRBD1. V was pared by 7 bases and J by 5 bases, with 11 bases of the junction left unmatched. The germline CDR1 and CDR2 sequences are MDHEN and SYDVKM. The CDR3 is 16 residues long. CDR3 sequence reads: CASTSPGQGLDQPQHF. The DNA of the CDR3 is TGTGCCAGCACCTCCCCGGGACAGGGGTTGGATCAGCCCCAGCATTTT.

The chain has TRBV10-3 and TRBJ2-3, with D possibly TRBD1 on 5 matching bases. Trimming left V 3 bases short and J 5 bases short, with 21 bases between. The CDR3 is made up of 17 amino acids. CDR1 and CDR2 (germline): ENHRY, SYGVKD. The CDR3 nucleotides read TGTGCCATCAGTGAACACCTGTGGCAGGGCACAGAAGATACGCAGTATTTT. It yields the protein CAISEHLWQGTEDTQYF.

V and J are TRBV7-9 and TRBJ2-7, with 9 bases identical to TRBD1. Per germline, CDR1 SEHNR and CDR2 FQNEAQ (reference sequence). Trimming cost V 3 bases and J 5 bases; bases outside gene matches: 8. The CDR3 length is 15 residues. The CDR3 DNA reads TGTGCCAGCAGCTTTACCGGGACAGGGAGCAACGAGCAGTACTTC. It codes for CASSFTGTGSNEQYF.

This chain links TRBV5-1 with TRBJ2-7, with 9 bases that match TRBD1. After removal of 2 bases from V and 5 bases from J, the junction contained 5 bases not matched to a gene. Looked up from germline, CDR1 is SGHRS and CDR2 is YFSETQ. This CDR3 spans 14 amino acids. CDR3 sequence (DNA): TGCGCCAGCAGCTTCGTGGACAGGGGCCACGAGCAGTACTTC. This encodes CASSFVDRGHEQYF.

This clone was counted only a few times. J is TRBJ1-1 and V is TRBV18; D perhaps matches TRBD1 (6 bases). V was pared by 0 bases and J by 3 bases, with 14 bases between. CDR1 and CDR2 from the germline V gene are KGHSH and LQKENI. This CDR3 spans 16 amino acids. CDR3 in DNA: TGTGCCAGCTCACCACCAGGGGGATATGAACACACTGAAGCTTTCTTT. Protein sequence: CASSPPGGYEHTEAFF.

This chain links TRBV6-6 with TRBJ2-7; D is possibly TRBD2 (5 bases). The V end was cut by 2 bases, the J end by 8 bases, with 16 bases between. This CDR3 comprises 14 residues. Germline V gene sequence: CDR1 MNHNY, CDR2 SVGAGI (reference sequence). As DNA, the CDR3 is TGTGCCAGCAGTTACGGTGGGAGCGATCGAAAGCAGTACTTC. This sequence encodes CASSYGGSDRKQYF.

The CDR3 bases are TGTGCCAGCAGCTTCCAATTGGGGCGGGGAGAGACCCAGTACTTC. It is translated as CASSFQLGRGETQYF. The V call is TRBV7-2, the J call TRBJ2-5, with TRBD2 as a possible D gene (6 bases). V was clipped by 3 bases and J by 4 bases, with 15 bases between them. Germline CDR1 reads SGHTA; CDR2 reads FQGNSA. The CDR3 spans 15 residues.

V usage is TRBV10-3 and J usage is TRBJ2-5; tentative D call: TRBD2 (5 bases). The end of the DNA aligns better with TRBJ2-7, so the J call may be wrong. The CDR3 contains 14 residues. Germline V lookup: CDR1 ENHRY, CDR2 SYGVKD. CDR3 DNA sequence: TGTGCCATCAGTGATTTAGGAGGCTCCTACGAGCAGTACTTC. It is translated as CAISDLGGSYEQYF.

CDR3 loop: CASSTGQDLTSTF. The DNA of the CDR3 is TGTGCCAGCTCAACCGGACAGGACTTAACTTCCACCTTC. The chain combines TRBV18 with TRBJ1-2; TRBD1 matches 7 bases. This CDR3 is built from 13 residues. The trim removed 5 bases at V and 13 bases at J, leaving 13 bases unmatched. Germline CDR1 and CDR2: KGHSH and LQKENI. The full variable domain, in which reference TRBV18 and TRBJ1-2 provide the parts outside the CDR3, is NAGVMQNPRHLVRRRGQEARLRCSPMKGHSHVYWYRQLPEEGLKFMVYLQKENIIDESGMPKERFSAEFPKEGPSILRIQQVVRGDSAAYFCASSTGQDLTSTFGSGTRLTVV.

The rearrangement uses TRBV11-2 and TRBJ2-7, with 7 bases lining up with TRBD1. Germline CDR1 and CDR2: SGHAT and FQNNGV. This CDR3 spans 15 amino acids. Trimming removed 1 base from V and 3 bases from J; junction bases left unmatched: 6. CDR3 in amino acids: CASSLGGQSFYEQYF. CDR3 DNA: TGTGCCAGCAGCTTAGGGGGACAGTCGTTCTACGAGCAGTACTTC.

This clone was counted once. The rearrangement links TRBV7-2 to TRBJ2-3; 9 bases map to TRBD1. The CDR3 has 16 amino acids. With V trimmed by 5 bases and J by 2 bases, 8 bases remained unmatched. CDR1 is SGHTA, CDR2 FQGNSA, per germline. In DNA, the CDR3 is TGTGCCAGCAGCCTGGGGGGGACAGGGTACACAGATACGCAGTATTTT. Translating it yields CASSLGGTGYTDTQYF.

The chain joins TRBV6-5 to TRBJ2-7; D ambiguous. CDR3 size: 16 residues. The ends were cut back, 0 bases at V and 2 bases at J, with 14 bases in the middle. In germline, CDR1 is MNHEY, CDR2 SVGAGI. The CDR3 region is CASSYSGTGSPYEQYF. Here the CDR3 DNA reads TGTGCCAGCAGTTACTCGGGTACCGGGTCCCCCTACGAGCAGTACTTC.

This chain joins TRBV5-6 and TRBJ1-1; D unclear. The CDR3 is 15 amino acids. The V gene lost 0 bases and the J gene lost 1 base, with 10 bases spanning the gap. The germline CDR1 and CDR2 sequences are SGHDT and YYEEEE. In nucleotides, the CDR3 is TGTGCCAGCAGCTTGGGGTCCCGGGAGAACACTGAAGCTTTCTTT. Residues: CASSLGSRENTEAFF.

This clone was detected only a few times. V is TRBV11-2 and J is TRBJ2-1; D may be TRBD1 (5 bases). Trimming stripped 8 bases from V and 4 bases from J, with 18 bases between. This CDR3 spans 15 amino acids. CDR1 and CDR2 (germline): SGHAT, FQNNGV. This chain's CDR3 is CASGLRWGSYNEQFF. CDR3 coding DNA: TGTGCCAGCGGCCTGAGATGGGGCTCATACAATGAGCAGTTCTTC.

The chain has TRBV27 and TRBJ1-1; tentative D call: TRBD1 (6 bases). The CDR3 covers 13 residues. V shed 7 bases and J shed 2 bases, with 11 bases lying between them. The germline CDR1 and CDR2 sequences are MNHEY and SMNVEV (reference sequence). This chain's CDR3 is CASTSGANTEAFF. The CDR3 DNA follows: TGTGCCAGCACCTCAGGGGCTAACACTGAAGCTTTCTTT.

In nucleotides, the CDR3 is TGTGCCAGCAGCGAGGGGGGGGGCTCCAATCAGCCCCAGCATTTT. This encodes CASSEGGGSNQPQHF. The chain combines TRBV9 with TRBJ1-5, with D maybe TRBD1 (6 bases). The CDR3 length is 15 residues. The germline CDR1 and CDR2 sequences are SGDLS and YYNGEE. Trimming removed 3 bases at V and 3 bases at J, with 13 bases between.

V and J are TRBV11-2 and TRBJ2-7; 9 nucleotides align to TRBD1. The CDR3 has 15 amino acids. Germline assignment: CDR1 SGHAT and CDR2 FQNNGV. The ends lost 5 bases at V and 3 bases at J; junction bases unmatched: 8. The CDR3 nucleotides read TGTGCCAGCAGCCTCGGGACAGGGAGTTTCTACGAGCAGTACTTC. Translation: CASSLGTGSFYEQYF.

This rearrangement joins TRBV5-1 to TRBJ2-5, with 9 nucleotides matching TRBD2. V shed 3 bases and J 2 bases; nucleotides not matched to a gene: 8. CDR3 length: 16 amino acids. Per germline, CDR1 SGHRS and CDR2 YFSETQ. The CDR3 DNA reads TGCGCCAGCAGCTCCGTGTTCCTAGCGGGACAAGAGACCCAGTACTTC. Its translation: CASSSVFLAGQETQYF.

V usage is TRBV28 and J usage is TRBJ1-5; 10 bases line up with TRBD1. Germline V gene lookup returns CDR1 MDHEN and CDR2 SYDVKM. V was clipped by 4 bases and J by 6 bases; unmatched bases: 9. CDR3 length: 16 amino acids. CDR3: CASSSGRDRGSQPQHF. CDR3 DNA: TGTGCCAGCAGTTCCGGCCGGGACAGGGGCAGTCAGCCCCAGCATTTT. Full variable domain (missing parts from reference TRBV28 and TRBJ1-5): DVKVTQSSRYLVKRTGEKVFLECVQDMDHENMFWYRQDPGLGLRLIYFSYDVKMKEKGDIPEGYSVSREKKERFSLILESASTNQTSMYLCASSSGRDRGSQPQHFGDGTRLSIL.

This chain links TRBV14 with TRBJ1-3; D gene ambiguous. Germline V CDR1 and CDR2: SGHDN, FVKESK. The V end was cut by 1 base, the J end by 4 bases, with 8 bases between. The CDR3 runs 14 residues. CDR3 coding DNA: TGTGCCAGCAGCCAAGTGGCTCTCGGAAACACCATATATTTT. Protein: CASSQVALGNTIYF.

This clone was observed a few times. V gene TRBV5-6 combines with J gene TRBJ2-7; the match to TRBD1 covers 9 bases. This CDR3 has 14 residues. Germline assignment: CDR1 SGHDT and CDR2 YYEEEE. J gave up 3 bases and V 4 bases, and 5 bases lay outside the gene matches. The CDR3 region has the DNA TGTGCCAGCAGCGCTCCGGGACAGGGCTACGAGCAGTACTTC. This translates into CASSAPGQGYEQYF.